Presented here are 25 T cell receptor beta chains from one specimen sequenced in a study of blood T cell repertoires in COVID-19. Sequencing used immunoSEQ multiplex PCR; TCRdb keeps in-frame clones, though not all of them. The sample carries 25,000 to 35,000 clones, roughly 90% recorded once. Sequencing input: peripheral blood. These receptors came from a human donor with active COVID-19. The donor label of this sample is uncertain.

This clone has a handful of counts. J is TRBJ1-2 and V is TRBV10-2, with a possible D match to TRBD1 (5 bases). V was clipped by 4 bases and J by 7 bases, with 16 bases between them. The CDR3 covers 14 residues. CDR1 is WSHSY, CDR2 SAAADI, per germline. CDR3 in DNA: TGCGCCAGCAGTGCAGGGTTGCGGACTAGTGGCTACACCTTC. Its translation: CASSAGLRTSGYTF.

This chain uses TRBV5-1 with TRBJ2-1; D might be TRBD2 (6 bases). This CDR3 has 13 residues. V was trimmed by 2 bases and J by 7 bases, leaving 10 bases between them. From germline, CDR1 is SGHRS and CDR2 YFSETQ. The CDR3 DNA sequence: TGCGCCAGCAGCTTTAGCGGTGAAAATGAGCAGTTCTTC. Translation gives CASSFSGENEQFF.

This clone was seen only once. The V gene is TRBV28, the J gene TRBJ2-2, with 9 bases aligning to TRBD2. The germline V gene encodes CDR1 MDHEN and CDR2 SYDVKM. The CDR3 has 15 residues. With 3 bases clipped from V and 3 bases from J, the junction kept 2 bases outside the gene matches. For the CDR3, the DNA is TGTGCCAGCAGTTTGAGCGGGAGGTACACCGGGGAGCTGTTTTTT. Protein: CASSLSGRYTGELFF.

The chain combines TRBV6-6 with TRBJ2-7; 7 bases align to TRBD2. J was trimmed by 3 bases and V by 4 bases; bases with no gene match: 9. This CDR3 comprises 15 residues. Germline values: CDR1 MNHNY, CDR2 SVGAGI (reference sequence). The CDR3 bases are TGTGCCAGCAGTTCAGGACTAGTGAACGGCTACGAGCAGTACTTC. Amino acid sequence: CASSSGLVNGYEQYF.

The chain couples TRBV30 to TRBJ1-1, with a tentative D call TRBD1 (5 bases). V shed 3 bases and J shed 1 base, with 6 bases lying between them. From germline, CDR1 is GTSNPN and CDR2 SVGIG (reference sequence). This CDR3 has 12 residues. The CDR3 DNA sequence: TGTGCCTGGAGACAGGAGAACACTGAAGCTTTCTTT. Amino acid sequence: CAWRQENTEAFF. The full variable domain, rest sourced from reference TRBV30 and TRBJ1-1, is SQTIHQWPATLVQPVGSPLSLECTVEGTSNPNLYWYRQAAGRGLQLLFYSVGIGQISSEVPQNLSASRPQDRQFILSSKKLLLSDSGFYLCAWRQENTEAFFGQGTRLTVV.

This chain links TRBV7-9 with TRBJ2-3; 11 bases are shared with TRBD2. Losses at the gene ends were 2 bases for V and 6 bases for J; bases not matched to a gene: 7. Germline values: CDR1 SEHNR, CDR2 FQNEAQ (reference sequence). The CDR3 totals 16 residues. In DNA, the CDR3 is TGTGCCAGCAGCTTAAAGCCTAGCGGGGGGTCTGATACGCAGTATTTT. Translation gives CASSLKPSGGSDTQYF.

The rearrangement uses TRBV6-5 and TRBJ2-5; D might be TRBD2 (6 bases). V was pared by 6 bases and J by 6 bases, with 17 bases between. CDR3 length equals 14 residues. Germline V lookup: CDR1 MNHEY, CDR2 SVGAGI. Written as DNA, the CDR3 is TGTGCCAGCAGCCCGGAGGGGCTAGTGAAGACCCAGTACTTC. Translation gives CASSPEGLVKTQYF.

The V and J genes are TRBV11-2 and TRBJ1-1; 8 positions agree with TRBD1. Germline trimming cut 4 bases from V and 5 bases from J; bases unmatched to any gene: 9. The CDR3 has 15 amino acids. CDR1 SGHAT and CDR2 FQNNGV come from the germline V gene. The CDR3 loop reads CASSSGQGLSTEAFF. The CDR3 region has the DNA TGTGCCAGCAGCTCCGGACAGGGCCTTTCGACTGAAGCTTTCTTT.

The V and J genes are TRBV7-3 and TRBJ2-1; perhaps TRBD1 as D (5 bases). This CDR3 is 17 amino acids long. Deletions cut 2 bases from V and 8 bases from J, with 22 bases between. Looked up from germline, CDR1 is SGHTA and CDR2 is FQGTGA. DNA for the CDR3: TGTGCCAGCAGCTTATTGGCAGGGCAGATTAGAAGCGATGAGCAGTTCTTC. Its translation is CASSLLAGQIRSDEQFF.

In this sample, this clone turned up once. This rearrangement joins TRBV5-4 to TRBJ2-3; 8 bases are a match to TRBD2. The germline CDR1 and CDR2 sequences are SGHNT and YYREEE (reference sequence). This CDR3 comprises 16 residues. V dropped 1 base and J dropped 5; count of bases not matched to a gene: 9. As DNA, the CDR3 is TGTGCCAGCAGCTTGTACCGGGAGGGCCGGGGAGATACGCAGTATTTT. Translated: CASSLYREGRGDTQYF.

The J gene is TRBJ1-2, the V gene TRBV7-2; 8 nucleotides line up with TRBD1. Germline trimming cut 1 base from V and 7 bases from J; bases unmatched to any gene: 5. Germline-derived CDR1 and CDR2 are SGHTA and FQGNSA. There are 14 residues in the CDR3. CDR3 sequence reads: CASSLGQGARGYTF. Written as DNA, the CDR3 is TGTGCCAGCAGCTTAGGGCAGGGGGCGCGTGGCTACACCTTC.

V gene TRBV27 combines with J gene TRBJ1-6; TRBD1 is a possible D gene (6 bases). V was clipped by 5 bases and J by 1 base, with 12 bases between them. The germline V gene has CDR1 MNHEY and CDR2 SMNVEV (reference sequence). The CDR3 has 16 amino acids. The CDR3 DNA is TGTGCCAGCAGTGCAAACAGGGAATCCTATAATTCACCCCTCCACTTT. Translated: CASSANRESYNSPLHF.

V is TRBV28 and J is TRBJ1-1, with TRBD1 identical over 7 bases. Germline V gene data show CDR1 as MDHEN and CDR2 as SYDVKM. Unmatched junction bases numbered 5, after V lost 4 bases and J lost 0 bases. The CDR3 runs 15 residues. In DNA form, the CDR3 reads TGTGCCAGCAGTTATGACAGGGCTATGAACACTGAAGCTTTCTTT. Translation gives CASSYDRAMNTEAFF.

The V and J genes are TRBV27 and TRBJ2-3, with D possibly being TRBD1 (6 bases). The CDR3 has 13 amino acids. The germline V and J ends were trimmed by 8 bases and 2 bases, with 11 bases remaining between them. Germline V gene lookup returns CDR1 MNHEY and CDR2 SMNVEV (reference sequence). The CDR3 region is CASSLGATDTQYF. The CDR3 DNA is TGTGCCAGCTCCCTGGGGGCCACAGATACGCAGTATTTT.

This chain connects TRBV10-3 to TRBJ2-7; D is perhaps TRBD1 (6 bases). The V gene's germline CDR1 is ENHRY and CDR2 SYGVKD. The CDR3 has 14 amino acids. The ends were cut back, 3 bases at V and 3 bases at J, with 12 bases in the middle. The CDR3 sequence is CAISEEGHLYEQYF. In DNA, the CDR3 is TGTGCCATCAGTGAAGAGGGACACCTCTACGAGCAGTACTTC.

The CDR3 region has the DNA TGTGCCAGCAGTAACGGACAGGGCAATCAGCCCCAGCATTTT. Protein: CASSNGQGNQPQHF. This chain joins TRBV28 and TRBJ1-5; 7 bases fit TRBD1. Germline loops: CDR1 MDHEN, CDR2 SYDVKM. CDR3 length equals 14 residues. With V trimmed by 5 bases and J by 2 bases, 3 bases remained unmatched.

The V call is TRBV27, the J call TRBJ2-3; D may be TRBD2 (6 bases). There are 17 residues in the CDR3. The germline V and J ends were trimmed by 5 bases and 0 bases, with 18 bases remaining between them. Germline V gene sequence: CDR1 MNHEY, CDR2 SMNVEV (reference sequence). In nucleotides, the CDR3 is TGTGCCAGCAGTCCCCGCAGCGGGCCCGCTAGCACAGATACGCAGTATTTT. It encodes CASSPRSGPASTDTQYF.

V usage is TRBV28 and J usage is TRBJ2-1; 12 nucleotides line up with TRBD2. This CDR3 region has 16 residues. Trimming removed 6 bases from V and 8 bases from J; junction bases left unmatched: 11. CDR1 and CDR2 (germline): MDHEN, SYDVKM. CDR3 bases: TGTGCCAGCAGCAGCATGAGGACTAGCGGGATCGATGAGCAGTTCTTC. The encoded protein is CASSSMRTSGIDEQFF. Combining the CDR3 with reference TRBV28 and TRBJ2-1 gives the whole variable domain DVKVTQSSRYLVKRTGEKVFLECVQDMDHENMFWYRQDPGLGLRLIYFSYDVKMKEKGDIPEGYSVSREKKERFSLILESASTNQTSMYLCASSSMRTSGIDEQFFGPGTRLTVL.

V usage is TRBV6-5 and J usage is TRBJ1-2; D is unresolved. The V end was cut by 3 bases, the J end by 4 bases, with 9 bases between. The CDR3 length is 13 residues. CDR1 is MNHEY and CDR2 is SVGAGI in the germline V gene. Written as DNA, the CDR3 is TGTGCCAGCAGTTATAGCGCCGGCTATGGCTACACCTTC. This encodes CASSYSAGYGYTF.

The chain couples TRBV20-1 to TRBJ2-6, with TRBD1 matching 7 bases. The CDR3 consists of 17 residues. Trimming cost V 3 bases and J 3 bases; bases outside gene matches: 11. The germline V gene has CDR1 DFQATT and CDR2 SNEGSKA (reference sequence). This CDR3 is CSASRDSVVYGANVLTF. CDR3 sequence (DNA): TGCAGTGCTAGTCGGGACAGTGTGGTATATGGGGCCAACGTCCTGACTTTC.

The genes are TRBV6-6 and TRBJ2-2; 10 bases line up with TRBD2. The CDR3 runs to 16 residues. Germline V gene data show CDR1 as MNHNY and CDR2 as SVGAGI (reference sequence). Germline trimming cut 4 bases from V and 6 bases from J; bases unmatched to any gene: 8. CDR3 sequence reads: CASSFSGRAGAGELFF. The DNA of the CDR3 is TGTGCCAGCAGTTTCAGCGGGAGGGCAGGCGCCGGGGAGCTGTTTTTT.

CDR3 region: CASSLGGLAGSSYEQYF. CDR3 in DNA: TGTGCCAGCAGCCTAGGGGGGCTAGCGGGAAGCTCCTACGAGCAGTACTTC. This chain links TRBV7-6 with TRBJ2-7, with 9 bases lining up with TRBD2. The CDR3 extends over 17 amino acids. V shed 5 bases, J shed 0 bases, and the junction held 11 bases outside the gene matches. Germline CDR1 and CDR2: SGHVS and FNYEAQ. Looking up the rest from reference TRBV7-6 and TRBJ2-7 gives the full variable domain: GAGVSQSPRYKVTKRGQDVALRCDPISGHVSLYWYRQALGQGPEFLTYFNYEAQQDKSGLPNDRFSAERPEGSISTLTIQRTEQRDSAMYRCASSLGGLAGSSYEQYFGPGTRLTVT.

The rearrangement joins TRBV7-9 to TRBJ1-5; TRBD1 matches 8 bases. Trimming took 1 base from V and 7 from J; bases not matched to a gene: 6. CDR1 is SEHNR and CDR2 is FQNEAQ in the germline V gene (reference sequence). This CDR3 contains 15 residues. In nucleotides, the CDR3 is TGTGCCAGCAGCTTAGACGGACAGGGCGGGCAGCCCCAGCATTTT. Translation: CASSLDGQGGQPQHF.

The chain combines TRBV6-5 with TRBJ2-7, with D perhaps matching TRBD2 (6 bases). V lost 0 bases and J 5 bases, leaving 17 bases between the germline ends. The CDR3 loop spans 16 amino acids. CDR1 is MNHEY, CDR2 SVGAGI, per germline. In DNA, the CDR3 is TGTGCCAGCAGTTACTCGGGACTGCCGGGAGATGACGAGCAGTACTTC. Protein product: CASSYSGLPGDDEQYF.

The rearrangement links TRBV11-2 to TRBJ1-1; tentative D call: TRBD1 (6 bases). The CDR3 totals 15 residues. Germline CDR1 SGHAT, CDR2 FQNNGV. V was trimmed by 0 bases and J by 2 bases, leaving 10 bases between them. The CDR3 DNA is TGTGCCAGCAGCTTAGAGGGGGCAGTTAACACTGAAGCTTTCTTT. Its protein product is CASSLEGAVNTEAFF.